The TCR beta chain under discussion was sequenced for a study of CD8+CD57+ T cells in acquired aplastic anemia. Overall study context: The average for DNA from sorted CD4+ and CD8+ cells was about 3.3 ug.

This clonotype occurred a few times. What it recognizes is unknown. V was clipped by 10 bases and J by 8 bases; unmatched bases: 17. Germline-derived CDR1 and CDR2 are ENHRY and SYGVKD. CDR3 size: 15 residues. Genomic DNA acted as the template from which TCR beta VDJ combination and CDR3 sequence profiling were carried out. TCRdb passed the reads through MiXCR, listing each CDR3 protein once. The repertoire has around 500,000 distinct CDR3 sequences, 25% to 40% of them found once; the top ten carry about 0.8%. It was patients with CD8+CD57+ cell expansion by flow cytometry who were chosen for sequencing. Study conclusions and caveats: The study identified around 28 CD8+ CDR3 sequences shared by patients and controls. In CD8+ cells, Simpson's diversity showed no significant difference between patients and controls.

The clonotype comes from a human donor with aplastic anemia. Sequenced sample: sorted CD4+, CD8+, or CD8+CD57+ T cells (not recorded which) from PBMCs. The J gene is TRBJ1-2, the V gene TRBV10-3; 9 nucleotides agree with TRBD1. The CDR3 DNA reads TGTGCCAATGGGCTGGGACAGGGATTCGATTGGGGCTACACCTTC. Residues: CANGLGQGFDWGYTF.